The rows below give T cell receptor beta chains drawn from one sample of a study of OX40 agonist ivuxolimab in advanced cancers. The repertoire was sequenced with immunoSEQ multiplex PCR; TCRdb's copy has only in-frame clones and lacks some. The table shows around 31,000 clones, with 80% to 90% occurring only once. Sequences were derived from CD4+ or CD8+ T cells sorted from blood, sampled in a trial of the OX40 agonist ivuxolimab. Source of these receptors: an adult with an advanced solid tumor such as melanoma, head and neck, liver or kidney cancer. The CDR3 runs from the conserved cysteine through the conserved F or W. Each record gives: clone size, J gene, D gene, V gene, CDR3 DNA, CDR3 protein. A D gene is named only where the DNA matches it firmly. Expanded clones get a size class; other rows say once, few or many, or leave the size out.

abundance: .
j_gene: TRBJ2-5
d_gene: .
v_gene: TRBV9
CDR3nt: TGTGCCAGCAGCGTTGGGACTCTGTACCAAGAGACCCAGTACTTC
CDR3aa: CASSVGTLYQETQYF

abundance: .
j_gene: TRBJ2-6
d_gene: .
v_gene: TRBV6-4
CDR3nt: TGTGCCAGCAGTGACAGGGGATCTGGGGCCAACGTCCTGACTTTC
CDR3aa: CASSDRGSGANVLTF

abundance: .
j_gene: TRBJ2-7
d_gene: .
v_gene: TRBV10-3
CDR3nt: TGTGCCATCAGGAGGAAACTGGCGGACCCCATAGACCCGAGCTCCTACGAGCAGTACTTC
CDR3aa: CAIRRKLADPIDPSSYEQYF

abundance: .
j_gene: TRBJ1-2
d_gene: .
v_gene: TRBV16
CDR3nt: TGTGCCAGCAGCCAATCGGGTGGCGGCTATGGCTACACCTTC
CDR3aa: CASSQSGGGYGYTF

abundance: .
j_gene: TRBJ2-1
d_gene: TRBD2
v_gene: TRBV9
CDR3nt: TGTGCCAGCAGCTCCCGGGGGGTTTTCAATGAGCAGTTCTTC
CDR3aa: CASSSRGVFNEQFF

abundance: .
j_gene: TRBJ1-5
d_gene: .
v_gene: TRBV6-5
CDR3nt: TGTGCCAGCAGTCCCAGGGGCAATCAGCCCCAGCATTTT
CDR3aa: CASSPRGNQPQHF

abundance: .
j_gene: TRBJ2-1
d_gene: .
v_gene: TRBV9
CDR3nt: TGTGCCAGCAGCCCTGAGGGGGTGCCCAGTAATGAGCAGTTCTTC
CDR3aa: CASSPEGVPSNEQFF

abundance: .
j_gene: TRBJ2-1
d_gene: TRBD2
v_gene: TRBV27
CDR3nt: TGTGCCAGCAGCGAGGGACTAGCGGCATTCAATGAGCAGTTCTTC
CDR3aa: CASSEGLAAFNEQFF

abundance: medium-sized
j_gene: TRBJ1-2
d_gene: TRBD1
v_gene: TRBV19
CDR3nt: TGTGCCAGTAGGAAGACAGGGGGTGTGATCTATGGCTACACCTTC
CDR3aa: CASRKTGGVIYGYTF

abundance: .
j_gene: TRBJ2-7
d_gene: .
v_gene: TRBV27
CDR3nt: TGTGCCAGCCGGTCTAGTTCCTACGAGCAGTACTTC
CDR3aa: CASRSSSYEQYF

abundance: .
j_gene: TRBJ2-7
d_gene: .
v_gene: TRBV29-1
CDR3nt: TGCAGCGTTGGAGGGACGGCGCCCTCCTACGAGCAGTACTTC
CDR3aa: CSVGGTAPSYEQYF

abundance: .
j_gene: TRBJ2-3
d_gene: TRBD2
v_gene: TRBV7-6
CDR3nt: TGTGCCAGCAGCTTAGTGGTATCGGGAGGAGGCACAGATACGCAGTATTTT
CDR3aa: CASSLVVSGGGTDTQYF

abundance: .
j_gene: TRBJ2-5
d_gene: .
v_gene: TRBV6-5
CDR3nt: TGTGCCAGCAACCCAGACGGGCAAGAGACCCAGTACTTC
CDR3aa: CASNPDGQETQYF

abundance: once
j_gene: TRBJ2-1
d_gene: TRBD1
v_gene: TRBV7-2
CDR3nt: TGTGCCAGCAGCGTTCATCCCGGGACAGGGGTAGTAAATGAGCAGTTCTTC
CDR3aa: CASSVHPGTGVVNEQFF

abundance: .
j_gene: TRBJ1-1
d_gene: .
v_gene: TRBV5-1
CDR3nt: TGCGCCAGCAGCTTGTGGCAAAACACTGAAGCTTTCTTT
CDR3aa: CASSLWQNTEAFF

abundance: .
j_gene: TRBJ2-7
d_gene: .
v_gene: TRBV9
CDR3nt: TGTGCCAGCAGCGTAGGTCTTTCCTACGAGCAGTACTTC
CDR3aa: CASSVGLSYEQYF

abundance: medium-sized
j_gene: TRBJ1-2
d_gene: TRBD1
v_gene: TRBV6-5
CDR3nt: TGTGCCAGCAGTTACCGACAGGGCCACGGGAGTGGCTACACCTTC
CDR3aa: CASSYRQGHGSGYTF

abundance: .
j_gene: TRBJ1-1
d_gene: .
v_gene: TRBV27
CDR3nt: TGTGCCAGCAGATCGAACACTGAAGCTTTCTTT
CDR3aa: CASRSNTEAFF

abundance: .
j_gene: TRBJ2-7
d_gene: .
v_gene: TRBV11-2
CDR3nt: TGTGCCAGCAGCTTAGGTAGGGTAGCAGAGCAGTACTTC
CDR3aa: CASSLGRVAEQYF

abundance: once
j_gene: TRBJ1-5
d_gene: .
v_gene: TRBV23-1
CDR3nt: TGCGCCAGCAATTTACCCCATGGGGGGTTAGGCAATCAGCCCCAGCATTTT
CDR3aa: CASNLPHGGLGNQPQHF

abundance: .
j_gene: TRBJ2-5
d_gene: .
v_gene: TRBV7-9
CDR3nt: TGTGCCAGCAGCTCGCAAAGGACGCTGTCTGAAGAGACCCAGTACTTC
CDR3aa: CASSSQRTLSEETQYF

abundance: .
j_gene: TRBJ1-2
d_gene: .
v_gene: TRBV13
CDR3nt: TGTGCCAGCAGCTTACGTGGCGGGGGCATGGAGTATGGCTACACCTTC
CDR3aa: CASSLRGGGMEYGYTF

abundance: .
j_gene: TRBJ1-6
d_gene: .
v_gene: TRBV4-1
CDR3nt: TGCGCCAGCAGCCTAAGGGGAGGACCAAGCTCCTATAATTCACCCCTCCACTTT
CDR3aa: CASSLRGGPSSYNSPLHF

abundance: .
j_gene: TRBJ1-5
d_gene: TRBD1
v_gene: TRBV28
CDR3nt: TGTGCCAGCAGCAATACAGGGGATCAGCCCCAGCATTTT
CDR3aa: CASSNTGDQPQHF